The clone carrying this TCR beta chain was counted a few times. Its antigen is unidentified. The entry originates in a study of CD8+ T cells in alopecia areata. Study-level background: Treated patients were given 5 to 10 mg oral tofacitinib twice daily. People stayed on tofacitinib for 6 to 18 months, then stopped the drug for 6 months. Study-wide findings and caveats: Under tofacitinib, numerous expanded lesional clonotypes remained detectable in scalp and blood.

The authors extracted RNA and reverse transcribed it into cDNA as the sequencing template. The table came from immunoSEQ multiplex PCR; TCRdb's copy has only in-frame clones and leaves some out. The sample includes some 110,000 clones, under 60% of them seen just once. Treatment defined: oral pan-JAK inhibitor, 5-10 mg twice daily. This sample comprised CD8+ T cells sorted from blood, obtained at week 24, from a patient treated with tofacitinib. This TCR was recovered from a human donor with alopecia areata.

CDR3 region: CASSLGYQSDQPQHF. The CDR3 bases are TGTGCCAGCAGCTTAGGGTACCAGAGCGATCAGCCCCAGCATTTT. The chain links TRBV11-2 to TRBJ1-5, with D unresolved. Trimming removed 1 base at V and 5 bases at J, with 12 bases between. This CDR3 is built from 15 residues. Germline lookup yields CDR1 SGHAT and CDR2 FQNNGV.